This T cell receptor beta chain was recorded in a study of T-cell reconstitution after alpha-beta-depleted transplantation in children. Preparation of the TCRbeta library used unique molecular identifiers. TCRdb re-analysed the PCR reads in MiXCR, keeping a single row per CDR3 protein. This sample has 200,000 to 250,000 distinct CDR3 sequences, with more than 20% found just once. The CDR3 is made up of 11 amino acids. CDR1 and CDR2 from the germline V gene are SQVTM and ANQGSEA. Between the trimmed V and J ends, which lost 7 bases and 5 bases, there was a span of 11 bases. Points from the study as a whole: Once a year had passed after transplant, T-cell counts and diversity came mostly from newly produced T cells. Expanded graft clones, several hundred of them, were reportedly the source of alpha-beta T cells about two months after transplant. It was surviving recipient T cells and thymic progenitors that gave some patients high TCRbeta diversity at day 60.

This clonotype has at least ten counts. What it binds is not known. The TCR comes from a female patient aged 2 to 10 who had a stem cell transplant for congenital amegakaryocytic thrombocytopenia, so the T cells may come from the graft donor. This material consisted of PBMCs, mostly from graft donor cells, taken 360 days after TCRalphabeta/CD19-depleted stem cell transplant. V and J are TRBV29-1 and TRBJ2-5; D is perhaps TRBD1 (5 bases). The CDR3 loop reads CSGRVTETQYF. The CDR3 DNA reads TGCAGCGGCAGGGTTACGGAGACCCAGTACTTC.